The 21 T cell receptor beta chains below come from one sample, sequenced in a study of response to subunit inactivated influenza vaccine. TCRdb reprocessed the RT-PCR reads with MiXCR, giving one entry per CDR3 protein. This table holds hundreds of thousands of distinct CDR3 sequences, 25% found once. The material was CD4+ T cells sorted from PBMCs, obtained 5 days after vaccination. Receptors were obtained from a man between 45 and 60 years old who received an inactivated influenza vaccine.

This clonotype was seen more than once but under ten times. The chain combines TRBV5-1 with TRBJ2-5, with TRBD2 as a possible D gene (7 bases). CDR1 is SGHRS, CDR2 YFSETQ, per germline. CDR3 size: 15 residues. Trimming pared 3 bases from V and 5 bases from J, leaving 17 bases between. The DNA of the CDR3 is TGCGCCAGCAGCTGGGGGGGCGCTAGCCTTGAGACCCAGTACTTC. This encodes CASSWGGASLETQYF.

This clonotype was counted a few times. This chain links TRBV5-1 with TRBJ2-7; D not resolved. Germline V lookup: CDR1 SGHRS, CDR2 YFSETQ. This CDR3 is built from 14 residues. V dropped 1 base and J dropped 0 bases, with 8 bases sitting between them. CDR3 nucleotide sequence: TGCGCCAGCAGCTTGTTCGACGACTCCTACGAGCAGTACTTC. Translated: CASSLFDDSYEQYF.

This clonotype was seen a handful of times. The gene calls are TRBV4-2 and TRBJ2-1, with a tentative D call TRBD1 (5 bases). The V end was cut by 0 bases, the J end by 2 bases, with 8 bases between. The CDR3 has 15 residues. Per germline, CDR1 LGHNA and CDR2 YNFKEQ. This chain's CDR3 is CASSQDRGAYNEQFF. In nucleotides, the CDR3 is TGTGCCAGCAGCCAAGATAGGGGCGCCTACAATGAGCAGTTCTTC.

The J gene is TRBJ2-1, the V gene TRBV28, with D perhaps being TRBD1 or TRBD2 (6 bases each). The germline V gene has CDR1 MDHEN and CDR2 SYDVKM. CDR3 size: 12 residues. V lost 7 bases and J 15 bases, leaving 19 bases between the germline ends. CDR3 sequence: CASKLSGGHPFF. CDR3 DNA sequence: TGTGCCAGCAAGTTGTCCGGGGGCCATCCGTTCTTC. Combining the CDR3 with reference TRBV28 and TRBJ2-1 gives the whole variable domain DVKVTQSSRYLVKRTGEKVFLECVQDMDHENMFWYRQDPGLGLRLIYFSYDVKMKEKGDIPEGYSVSREKKERFSLILESASTNQTSMYLCASKLSGGHPFFGPGTRLTVL.

The J gene is TRBJ2-1, the V gene TRBV6-2 or TRBV6-3; D is unresolved. Trimming took off 2 bases at V and 9 bases at J, with 20 bases between the two ends. The germline V gene has CDR1 MNHEY and CDR2 SVGEGT. The CDR3 totals 16 residues. This CDR3 is CASSYRLARASSEQFF. CDR3 in DNA: TGTGCCAGCAGTTACCGTCTGGCTCGGGCAAGCAGTGAGCAGTTCTTC.

This clonotype was detected only a few times. CDR3 amino acids: CASKGASVGYEQYF. The DNA for the CDR3 is TGTGCCAGCAAGGGTGCGAGCGTGGGCTACGAGCAGTACTTC. This chain links TRBV28 with TRBJ2-7; D ambiguous. The CDR3 loop spans 14 amino acids. In germline, CDR1 is MDHEN, CDR2 SYDVKM. V lost 7 bases and J lost 3, with 16 bases in between.

A few counts support this clonotype. The chain uses TRBV10-3 and TRBJ2-2; TRBD2 matches 7 bases. CDR3 size: 16 residues. Germline CDR1 and CDR2: ENHRY and SYGVKD. V trimming: 2 bases; J trimming: 3 bases; junction bases outside the gene matches: 6. CDR3 nucleotide sequence: TGTGCCATCAGTGAGGGGGGGGGACTTTACACCGGGGAGCTGTTTTTT. It specifies CAISEGGGLYTGELFF.

In DNA, the CDR3 is TGTGCCAGCAGCTTACAGGCAGGAGCCTACGAGCAGTACTTC. Protein product: CASSLQAGAYEQYF. V and J are TRBV11-2 and TRBJ2-7; D unclear. Trimming removed 2 bases at V and 2 bases at J, with 10 bases between. Germline CDR1 is SGHAT and CDR2 is FQNNGV. CDR3 length equals 14 residues.

This chain joins TRBV7-9 and TRBJ2-7, with 8 bases identical to TRBD1. Germline CDR1 and CDR2: SEHNR and FQNEAQ (reference sequence). Unmatched junction bases numbered 5, after V lost 5 bases and J lost 2 bases. There are 14 residues in the CDR3. The CDR3 region has the DNA TGTGCCAGCAGCGAGGGACAGGAGCCCTACGAGCAGTACTTC. It yields the protein CASSEGQEPYEQYF.

In the case of this clonotype: The junction departs from germline at one end; a sequencing error may be responsible. The rearrangement links TRBV20-1 to TRBJ2-3; the D is unclear. Per germline, CDR1 DFQATT and CDR2 SNEGSKA (reference sequence). The CDR3 totals 16 residues. The CDR3 here is CSARTWTAGSTATQYF. CDR3 DNA sequence: TGCAGTGCTAGGACTTGGACGGCTGGTAGCACAGCTACGCAGTATTTT.

This chain connects TRBV12-3 or TRBV12-4 to TRBJ1-1; D is unclear. Trimming stripped 4 bases from V and 3 bases from J, with 12 bases between. The CDR3 is made up of 14 amino acids. As DNA, the CDR3 is TGTGCCAGCAGTTATTACCAGTTGCACACTGAAGCTTTCTTT. It codes for CASSYYQLHTEAFF.

As for this clonotype: At one end the junction does not follow the germline gene, possibly because of a read error. The chain is built from TRBV4-3 and TRBJ2-2, with D perhaps given as TRBD1 or TRBD2 (5 bases each). This CDR3 region has 14 residues. Germline V gene data show CDR1 as LGHNA and CDR2 as YSLEER. The chain's CDR3 is CASSQDEGIGELIF. In nucleotides, the CDR3 is TGCGCCAGCAGCCAAGATGAGGGGATCGGGGAGCTGATTTTT.

This clonotype was picked up a small number of times. The gene calls are TRBV20-1 and TRBJ2-1; maybe TRBD1 (6 bases). The V end lost 3 bases, the J end lost 6 bases, and 18 bases lay between the germline ends. This CDR3 comprises 15 residues. Germline V lookup: CDR1 DFQATT, CDR2 SNEGSKA (reference sequence). The CDR3 sequence: CSARSRDTPGNEQFF. CDR3 DNA: TGCAGTGCTAGGTCCCGGGACACCCCGGGCAATGAGCAGTTCTTC.

This clonotype has only a few counts. The chain uses TRBV10-1 and TRBJ2-3; tentatively, D is TRBD2 (6 bases). This CDR3 has 14 residues. V lost 6 bases and J 4 bases, leaving 14 bases between the germline ends. Per germline, CDR1 WNHNN and CDR2 SYGVQD (reference sequence). CDR3 sequence: CASSPGGSADTQYF. In nucleotides, the CDR3 is TGCGCCAGCAGCCCCGGAGGGTCCGCAGATACGCAGTATTTT.

The chain employs TRBV3-1 and TRBJ2-5, with 9 positions matching TRBD2. The CDR3 has 16 residues. V gave up 4 bases and J gave up 1 base; unmatched junction bases: 7. Germline CDR1 LGHDT, CDR2 YNNKEL (reference sequence). CDR3 sequence (DNA): TGTGCCAGCAGCCTATGGGGTAGCGGGAGCCAAGAGACCCAGTACTTC. Its translation is CASSLWGSGSQETQYF.

V gene TRBV10-3 combines with J gene TRBJ2-5; 8 bases are a match to TRBD2. V shed 8 bases and J 4 bases; nucleotides not matched to a gene: 9. Looked up from germline, CDR1 is ENHRY and CDR2 is SYGVKD. The CDR3 is 14 amino acids. CDR3 nucleotide sequence: TGTGCCATCTGCAACGGGAGGGCAGGAGAGACCCAGTACTTC. It codes for CAICNGRAGETQYF.

This chain links TRBV21-1 with TRBJ2-7. TRBV21-1 represents a pseudogene. The CDR3 sequence is 12 residues long. Written as DNA, the CDR3 is TGTGCCAGCAGCAAGGGATTCTACGAGCAGTACTTC. Its protein is CASSKGFYEQYF.

This rearrangement joins TRBV5-1 to TRBJ2-1, with TRBD2 as a possible D gene (5 bases). Per germline, CDR1 SGHRS and CDR2 YFSETQ. The length of the CDR3 is 15 residues. V was clipped by 5 bases and J by 3 bases, with 15 bases between them. DNA of the CDR3: TGCGCCAGCAGGTCGGAGGCATTTGGCTACAATGAGCAGTTCTTC. This translates into CASRSEAFGYNEQFF.

This clonotype occurred a few times. The gene calls are TRBV12-3 or TRBV12-4 and TRBJ1-5; D not resolved. The ends were cut back, 6 bases at V and 1 base at J, with 10 bases in the middle. There are 14 residues in the CDR3. CDR3 residues: CASRAQMSNQPQHF. In nucleotides, the CDR3 is TGTGCCAGCAGGGCCCAAATGAGCAATCAGCCCCAGCATTTT.

The chain has TRBV28 and TRBJ2-1; 8 bases are a match to TRBD2. J gave up 0 bases and V 8 bases, and 9 bases lay outside the gene matches. This CDR3 has 16 amino acids. Germline V CDR1 and CDR2: MDHEN, SYDVKM. The CDR3 nucleotides read TGTGCCAGCGGGCCTGCCGGGACTAGCTCCTACAATGAGCAGTTCTTC. The encoded protein is CASGPAGTSSYNEQFF.

The chain joins TRBV25-1 to TRBJ2-2; D is unresolved. CDR1 and CDR2 from the germline V gene are MGHDK and SYGVNS. Trimming removed 6 bases at V and 7 bases at J, with 15 bases between. This CDR3 has 14 amino acids. The CDR3 here is CASSTNIPSGELFF. CDR3 DNA sequence: TGTGCCAGCAGCACCAATATACCGAGCGGGGAGCTGTTTTTT.